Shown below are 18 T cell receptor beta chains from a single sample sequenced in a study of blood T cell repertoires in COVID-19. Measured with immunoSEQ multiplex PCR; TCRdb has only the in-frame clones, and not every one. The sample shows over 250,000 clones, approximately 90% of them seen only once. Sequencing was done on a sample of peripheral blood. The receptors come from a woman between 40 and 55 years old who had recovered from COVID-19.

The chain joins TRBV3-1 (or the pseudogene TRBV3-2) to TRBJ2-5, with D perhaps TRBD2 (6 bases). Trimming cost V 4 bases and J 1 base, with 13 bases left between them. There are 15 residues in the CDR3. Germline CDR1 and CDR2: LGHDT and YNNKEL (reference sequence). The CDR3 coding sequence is TGTGCCAGCAGCCCCACCGGGACTTTCCAAGAGACCCAGTACTTC. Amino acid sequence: CASSPTGTFQETQYF.

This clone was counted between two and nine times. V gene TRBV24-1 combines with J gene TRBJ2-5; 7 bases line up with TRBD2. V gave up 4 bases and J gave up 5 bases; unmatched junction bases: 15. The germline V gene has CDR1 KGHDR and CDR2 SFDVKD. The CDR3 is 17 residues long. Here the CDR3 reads CATSDLPSGTPRETQYF. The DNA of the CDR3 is TGTGCCACCAGTGACCTACCTAGCGGCACCCCCAGGGAGACCCAGTACTTC.

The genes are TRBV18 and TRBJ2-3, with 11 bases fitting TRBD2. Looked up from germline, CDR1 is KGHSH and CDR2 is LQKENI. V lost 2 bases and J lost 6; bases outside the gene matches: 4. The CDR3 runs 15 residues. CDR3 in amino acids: CASSPRSSGRDTQYF. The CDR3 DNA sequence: TGTGCCAGCTCACCAAGGTCTAGCGGGAGGGATACGCAGTATTTT.

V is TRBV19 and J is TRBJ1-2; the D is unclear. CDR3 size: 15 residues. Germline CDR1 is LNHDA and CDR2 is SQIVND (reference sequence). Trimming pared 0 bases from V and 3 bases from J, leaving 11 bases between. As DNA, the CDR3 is TGTGCCAGTAGTATAGATCGGCTGACACACTATGGCTACACCTTC. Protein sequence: CASSIDRLTHYGYTF.

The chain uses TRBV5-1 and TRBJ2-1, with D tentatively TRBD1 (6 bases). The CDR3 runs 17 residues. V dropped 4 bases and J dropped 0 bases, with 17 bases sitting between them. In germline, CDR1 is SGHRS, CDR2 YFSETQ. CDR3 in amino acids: CASSPIFTGSSYNEQFF. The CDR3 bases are TGCGCCAGCAGCCCCATTTTTACAGGGAGCTCCTACAATGAGCAGTTCTTC.

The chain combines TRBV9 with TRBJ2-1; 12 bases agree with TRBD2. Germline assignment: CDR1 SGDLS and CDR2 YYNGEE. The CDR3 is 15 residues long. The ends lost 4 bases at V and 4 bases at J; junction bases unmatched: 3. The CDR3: CASSPGLAGYNEQFF. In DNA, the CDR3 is TGTGCCAGCAGCCCCGGACTAGCGGGGTACAATGAGCAGTTCTTC.

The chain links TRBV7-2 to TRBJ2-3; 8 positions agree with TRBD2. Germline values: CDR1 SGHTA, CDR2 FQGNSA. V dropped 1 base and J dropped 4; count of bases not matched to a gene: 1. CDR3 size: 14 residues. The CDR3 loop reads CASSLGGRSDTQYF. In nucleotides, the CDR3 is TGTGCCAGCAGCTTAGGCGGGAGGTCAGATACGCAGTATTTT.

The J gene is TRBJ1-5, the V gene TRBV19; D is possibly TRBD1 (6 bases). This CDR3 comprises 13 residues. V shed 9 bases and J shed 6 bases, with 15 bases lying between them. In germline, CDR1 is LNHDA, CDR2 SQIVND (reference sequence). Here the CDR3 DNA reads TGTGCCAGCGTACAGGGAGTGGGTCAGCCCCAGCATTTT. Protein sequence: CASVQGVGQPQHF.

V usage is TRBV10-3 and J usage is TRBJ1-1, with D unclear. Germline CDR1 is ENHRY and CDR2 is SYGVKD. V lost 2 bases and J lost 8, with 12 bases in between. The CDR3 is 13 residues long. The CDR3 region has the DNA TGTGCCATCAGTGAGAGTTGGGCGGGCGAAGCTTTCTTT. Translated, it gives CAISESWAGEAFF.

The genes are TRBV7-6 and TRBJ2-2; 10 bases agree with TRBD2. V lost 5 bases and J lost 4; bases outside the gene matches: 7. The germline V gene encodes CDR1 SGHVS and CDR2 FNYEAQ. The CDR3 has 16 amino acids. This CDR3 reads CASSTLAGASTGELFF. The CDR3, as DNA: TGTGCCAGCAGCACCCTAGCGGGAGCCTCCACCGGGGAGCTGTTTTTT.

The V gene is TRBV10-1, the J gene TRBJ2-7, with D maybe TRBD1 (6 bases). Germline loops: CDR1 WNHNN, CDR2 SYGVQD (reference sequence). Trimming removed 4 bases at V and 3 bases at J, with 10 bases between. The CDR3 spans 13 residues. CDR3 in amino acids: CASSGGRSYEQYV. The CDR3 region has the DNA TGCGCCAGCAGTGGGGGGCGGAGCTACGAGCAGTACGTC.

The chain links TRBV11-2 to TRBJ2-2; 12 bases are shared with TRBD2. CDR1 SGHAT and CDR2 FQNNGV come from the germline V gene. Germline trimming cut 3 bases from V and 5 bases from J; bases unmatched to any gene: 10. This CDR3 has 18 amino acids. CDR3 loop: CASSLGKTSGSWTGELFF. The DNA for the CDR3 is TGTGCCAGCAGCTTGGGGAAGACTAGCGGGAGTTGGACCGGGGAGCTGTTTTTT.

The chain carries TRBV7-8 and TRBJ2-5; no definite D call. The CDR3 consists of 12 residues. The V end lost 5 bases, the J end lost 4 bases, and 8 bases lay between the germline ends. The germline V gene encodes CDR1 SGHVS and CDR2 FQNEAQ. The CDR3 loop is CASSLPGETQYF. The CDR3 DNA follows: TGTGCCAGCAGCCTTCCGGGAGAGACCCAGTACTTC.

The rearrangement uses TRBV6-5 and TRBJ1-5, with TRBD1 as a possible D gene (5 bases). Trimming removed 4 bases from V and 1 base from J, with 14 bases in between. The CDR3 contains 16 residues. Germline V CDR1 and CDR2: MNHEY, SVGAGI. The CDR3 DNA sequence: TGTGCCAGCAGTTGGGGTGGCAGGGCGAGCAATCAGCCCCAGCATTTT. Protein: CASSWGGRASNQPQHF.

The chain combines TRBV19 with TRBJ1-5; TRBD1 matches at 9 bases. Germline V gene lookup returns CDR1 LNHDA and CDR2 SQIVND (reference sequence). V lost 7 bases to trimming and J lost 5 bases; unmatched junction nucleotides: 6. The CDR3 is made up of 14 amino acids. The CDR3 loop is CASTDRGYDQPQHF. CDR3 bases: TGTGCCAGTACCGACAGGGGGTATGATCAGCCCCAGCATTTT.

In DNA, the CDR3 is TGCGCCAGCAGCCAAGATCTCAGGGGTGAGCAGTTCTTC. It yields the protein CASSQDLRGEQFF. The chain has TRBV4-3 and TRBJ2-1, with a possible D match to TRBD1 (6 bases). V was trimmed by 0 bases and J by 9 bases, leaving 9 bases between them. The germline gives CDR1 LGHNA, CDR2 YSLEER. The CDR3 has 13 amino acids.

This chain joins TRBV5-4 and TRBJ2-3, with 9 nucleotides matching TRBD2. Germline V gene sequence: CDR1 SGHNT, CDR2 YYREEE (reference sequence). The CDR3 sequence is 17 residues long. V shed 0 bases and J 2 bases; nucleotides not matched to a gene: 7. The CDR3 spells CASSLGGTSWATDTQYF. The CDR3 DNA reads TGTGCCAGCAGCTTGGGGGGGACTAGCTGGGCCACAGATACGCAGTATTTT.

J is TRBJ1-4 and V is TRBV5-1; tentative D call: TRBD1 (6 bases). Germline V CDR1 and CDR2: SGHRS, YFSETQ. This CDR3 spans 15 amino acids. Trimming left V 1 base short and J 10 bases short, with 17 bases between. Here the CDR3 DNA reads TGCGCCAGCAGCTTGAGCTGGGGGGGCGCCGGAAAACTGTTTTTT. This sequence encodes CASSLSWGGAGKLFF.